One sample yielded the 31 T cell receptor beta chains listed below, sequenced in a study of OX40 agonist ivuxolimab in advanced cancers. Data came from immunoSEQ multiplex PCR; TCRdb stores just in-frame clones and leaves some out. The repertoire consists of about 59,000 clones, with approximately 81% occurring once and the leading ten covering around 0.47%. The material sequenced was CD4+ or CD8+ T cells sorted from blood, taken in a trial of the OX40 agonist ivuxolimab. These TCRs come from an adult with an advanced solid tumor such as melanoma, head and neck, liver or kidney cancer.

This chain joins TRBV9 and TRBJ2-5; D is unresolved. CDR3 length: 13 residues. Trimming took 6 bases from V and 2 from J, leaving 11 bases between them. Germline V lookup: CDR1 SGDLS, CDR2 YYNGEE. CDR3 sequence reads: CASTPDVQETQYF. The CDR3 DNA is TGTGCCAGCACTCCCGATGTTCAAGAGACCCAGTACTTC.

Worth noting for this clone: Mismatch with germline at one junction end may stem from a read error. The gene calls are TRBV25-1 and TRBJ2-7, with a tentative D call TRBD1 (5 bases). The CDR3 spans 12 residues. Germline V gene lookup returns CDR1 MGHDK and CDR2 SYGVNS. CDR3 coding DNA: TGTGCCAGCTTCTGGAACAGGCAAGTTAATCACTTC. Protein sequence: CASFWNRQVNHF.

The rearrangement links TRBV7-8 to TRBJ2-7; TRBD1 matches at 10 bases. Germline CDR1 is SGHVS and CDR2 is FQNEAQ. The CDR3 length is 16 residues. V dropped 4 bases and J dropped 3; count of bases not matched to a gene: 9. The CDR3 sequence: CASSYDQGQGIYEQYF. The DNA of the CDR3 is TGTGCCAGCAGCTACGACCAGGGACAGGGGATCTACGAGCAGTACTTC.

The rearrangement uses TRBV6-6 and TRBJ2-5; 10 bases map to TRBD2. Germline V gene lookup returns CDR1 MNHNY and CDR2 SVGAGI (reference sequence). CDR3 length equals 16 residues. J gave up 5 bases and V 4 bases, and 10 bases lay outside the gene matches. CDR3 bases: TGTGCCAGCAGTTTCAATAGCGGGAGGACGGGTGAGACCCAGTACTTC. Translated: CASSFNSGRTGETQYF.

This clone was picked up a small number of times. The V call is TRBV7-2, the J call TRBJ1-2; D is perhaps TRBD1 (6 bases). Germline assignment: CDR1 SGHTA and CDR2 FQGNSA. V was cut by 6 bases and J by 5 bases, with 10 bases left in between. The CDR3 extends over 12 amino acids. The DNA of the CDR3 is TGTGCCAGCAGTCTAACAGGGTATGGCTACACCTTC. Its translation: CASSLTGYGYTF. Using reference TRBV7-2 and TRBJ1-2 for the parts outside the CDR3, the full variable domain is GAGVSQSPSNKVTEKGKDVELRCDPISGHTALYWYRQSLGQGLEFLIYFQGNSAPDKSGLPSDRFSAERTGGSVSTLTIQRTQQEDSAVYLCASSLTGYGYTFGSGTRLTVV.

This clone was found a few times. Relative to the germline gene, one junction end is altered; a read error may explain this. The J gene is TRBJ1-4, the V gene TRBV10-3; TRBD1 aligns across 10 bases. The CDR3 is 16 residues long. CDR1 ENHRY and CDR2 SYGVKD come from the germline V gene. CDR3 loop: CAISDPRQGATPLLVF. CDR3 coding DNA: TGTGCCATCAGTGACCCCCGACAGGGGGCGACCCCCCTTTTAGTTTTT.

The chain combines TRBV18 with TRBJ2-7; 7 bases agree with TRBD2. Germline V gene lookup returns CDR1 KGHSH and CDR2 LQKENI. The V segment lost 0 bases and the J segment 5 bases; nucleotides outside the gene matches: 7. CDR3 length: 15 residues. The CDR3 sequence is CASSPPTSAGHEQYF. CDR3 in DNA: TGTGCCAGCTCACCACCCACTAGCGCGGGCCACGAGCAGTACTTC.

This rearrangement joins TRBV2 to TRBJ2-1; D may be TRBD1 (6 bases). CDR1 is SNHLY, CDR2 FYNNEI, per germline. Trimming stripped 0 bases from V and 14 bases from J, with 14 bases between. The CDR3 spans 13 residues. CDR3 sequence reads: CASSEAQTGSKFF. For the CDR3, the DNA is TGTGCCAGCAGTGAAGCGCAAACAGGGTCAAAGTTCTTC.

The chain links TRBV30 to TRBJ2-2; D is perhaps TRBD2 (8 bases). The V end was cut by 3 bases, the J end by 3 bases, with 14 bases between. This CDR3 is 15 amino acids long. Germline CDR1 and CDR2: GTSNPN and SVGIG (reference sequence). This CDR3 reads CAWRFSGTDTGELFF. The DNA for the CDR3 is TGTGCCTGGAGGTTTAGCGGGACAGACACCGGGGAGCTGTTTTTT.

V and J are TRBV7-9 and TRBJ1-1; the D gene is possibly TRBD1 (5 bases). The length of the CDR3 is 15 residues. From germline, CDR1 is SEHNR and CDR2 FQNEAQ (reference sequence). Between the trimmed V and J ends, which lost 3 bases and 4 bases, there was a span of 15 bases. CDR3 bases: TGTGCCAGCAGCTTGGGTTGGGGGAAGGGCACTGAAGCTTTCTTT. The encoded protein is CASSLGWGKGTEAFF.

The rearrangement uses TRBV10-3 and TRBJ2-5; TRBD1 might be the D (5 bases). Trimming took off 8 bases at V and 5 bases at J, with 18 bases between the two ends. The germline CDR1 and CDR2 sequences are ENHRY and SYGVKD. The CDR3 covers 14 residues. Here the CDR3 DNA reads TGTGCCATCTCAAGGGGCAGGGATGGGGAGACCCAGTACTTC. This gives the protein CAISRGRDGETQYF.

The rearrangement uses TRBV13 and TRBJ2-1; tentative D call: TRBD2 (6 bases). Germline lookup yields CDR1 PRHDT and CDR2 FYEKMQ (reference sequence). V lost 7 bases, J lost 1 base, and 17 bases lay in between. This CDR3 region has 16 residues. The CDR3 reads CASTPLAGRSYNEQFF. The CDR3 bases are TGTGCCAGCACCCCCCTCGCGGGACGGTCCTACAATGAGCAGTTCTTC.

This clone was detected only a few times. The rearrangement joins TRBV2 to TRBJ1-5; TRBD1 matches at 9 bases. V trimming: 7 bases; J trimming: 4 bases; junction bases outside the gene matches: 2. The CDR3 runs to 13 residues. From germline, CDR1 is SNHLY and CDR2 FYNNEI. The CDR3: CASKGQGNQPQHF. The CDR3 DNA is TGTGCCAGCAAGGGACAGGGTAATCAGCCCCAGCATTTT.

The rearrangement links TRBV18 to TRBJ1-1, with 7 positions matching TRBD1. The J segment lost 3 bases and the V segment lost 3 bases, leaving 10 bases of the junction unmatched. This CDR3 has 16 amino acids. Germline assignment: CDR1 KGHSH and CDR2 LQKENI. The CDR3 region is CASSPQPGGLDTEAFF. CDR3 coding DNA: TGTGCCAGCTCACCCCAGCCAGGGGGACTCGACACTGAAGCTTTCTTT.

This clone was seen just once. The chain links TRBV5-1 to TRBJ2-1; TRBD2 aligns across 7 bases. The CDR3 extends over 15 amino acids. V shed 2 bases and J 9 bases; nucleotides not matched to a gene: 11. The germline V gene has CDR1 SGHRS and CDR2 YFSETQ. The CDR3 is CASSLRTGEGSEQFF. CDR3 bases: TGCGCCAGCAGCTTACGAACTGGGGAGGGCAGTGAGCAGTTCTTC.

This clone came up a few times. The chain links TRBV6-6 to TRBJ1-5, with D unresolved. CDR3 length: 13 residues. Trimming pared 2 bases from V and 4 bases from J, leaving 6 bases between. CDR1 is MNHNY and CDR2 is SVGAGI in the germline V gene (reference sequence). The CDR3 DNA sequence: TGTGCCAGCAGTTACAGGGAAAATCAGCCCCAGCATTTT. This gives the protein CASSYRENQPQHF.

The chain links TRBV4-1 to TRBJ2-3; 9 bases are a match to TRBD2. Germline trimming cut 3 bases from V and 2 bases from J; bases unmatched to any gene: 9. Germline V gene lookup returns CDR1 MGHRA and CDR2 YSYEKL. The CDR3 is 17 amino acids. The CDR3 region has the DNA TGCGCCAGCAGCCAGATTGGGCGGGAGGGAACCACAGATACGCAGTATTTT. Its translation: CASSQIGREGTTDTQYF.

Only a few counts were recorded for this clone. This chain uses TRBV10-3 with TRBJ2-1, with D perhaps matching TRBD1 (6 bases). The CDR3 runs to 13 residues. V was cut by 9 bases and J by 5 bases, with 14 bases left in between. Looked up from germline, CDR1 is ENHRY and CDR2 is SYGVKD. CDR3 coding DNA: TGTGCCATTAGATTGGACAGCAACAATGAGCAGTTCTTC. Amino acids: CAIRLDSNNEQFF.

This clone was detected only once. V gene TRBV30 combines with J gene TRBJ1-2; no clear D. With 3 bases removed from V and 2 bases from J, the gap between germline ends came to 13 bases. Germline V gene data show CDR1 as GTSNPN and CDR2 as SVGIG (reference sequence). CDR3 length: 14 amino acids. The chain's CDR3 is CAWSPDRYNYGYTF. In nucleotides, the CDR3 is TGTGCCTGGAGCCCTGACCGATACAACTATGGCTACACCTTC.

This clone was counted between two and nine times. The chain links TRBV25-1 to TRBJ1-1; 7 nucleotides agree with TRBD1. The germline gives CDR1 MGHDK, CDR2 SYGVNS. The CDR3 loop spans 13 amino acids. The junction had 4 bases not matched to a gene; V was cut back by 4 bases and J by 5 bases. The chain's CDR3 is CASSVTGETEAFF. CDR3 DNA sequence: TGTGCCAGCAGTGTCACAGGGGAAACTGAAGCTTTCTTT.

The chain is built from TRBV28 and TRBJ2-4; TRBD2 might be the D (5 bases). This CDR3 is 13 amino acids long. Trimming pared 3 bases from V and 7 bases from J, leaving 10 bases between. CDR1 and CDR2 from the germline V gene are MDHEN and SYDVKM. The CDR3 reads CASSFVTSNIQYF. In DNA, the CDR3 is TGTGCCAGCAGTTTTGTAACTAGTAACATTCAGTACTTC.

The CDR3 DNA follows: TGTGCCAGCAGTTTGGACAGGGTAGAAGAGACCCAGTACTTC. Its translation is CASSLDRVEETQYF. The chain links TRBV28 to TRBJ2-5; 8 bases line up with TRBD1. The CDR3 has 14 residues. Germline loops: CDR1 MDHEN, CDR2 SYDVKM. The V gene end was trimmed by 3 bases and the J gene end by 3 bases; junction bases not matched to a gene: 3.

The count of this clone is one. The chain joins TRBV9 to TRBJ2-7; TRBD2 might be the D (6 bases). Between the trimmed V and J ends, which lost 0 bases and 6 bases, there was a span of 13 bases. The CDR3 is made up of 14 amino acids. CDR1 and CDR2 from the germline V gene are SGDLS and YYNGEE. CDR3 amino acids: CASSVGGSGVEQYF. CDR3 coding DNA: TGTGCCAGCAGCGTAGGTGGGTCGGGGGTCGAGCAGTACTTC.

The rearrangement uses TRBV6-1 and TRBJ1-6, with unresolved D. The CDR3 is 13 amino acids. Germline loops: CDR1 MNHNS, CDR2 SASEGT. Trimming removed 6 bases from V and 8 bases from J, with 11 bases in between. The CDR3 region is CASRGGLDSPLHF. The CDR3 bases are TGTGCCAGCAGGGGTGGTTTGGATTCACCCCTCCACTTT.

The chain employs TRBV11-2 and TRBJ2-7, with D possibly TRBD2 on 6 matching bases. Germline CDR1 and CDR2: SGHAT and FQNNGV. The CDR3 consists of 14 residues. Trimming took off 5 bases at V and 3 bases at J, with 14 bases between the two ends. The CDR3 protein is CASSARLTSYEQYF. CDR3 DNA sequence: TGTGCCAGCAGCGCAAGACTGACTAGCTACGAGCAGTACTTC.

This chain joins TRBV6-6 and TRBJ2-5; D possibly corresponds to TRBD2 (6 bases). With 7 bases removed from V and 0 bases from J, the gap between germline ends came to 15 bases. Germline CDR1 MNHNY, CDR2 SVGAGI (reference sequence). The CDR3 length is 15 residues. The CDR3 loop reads CASTPSRGDQETQYF. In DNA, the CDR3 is TGTGCCAGCACCCCTTCGCGGGGCGACCAAGAGACCCAGTACTTC.

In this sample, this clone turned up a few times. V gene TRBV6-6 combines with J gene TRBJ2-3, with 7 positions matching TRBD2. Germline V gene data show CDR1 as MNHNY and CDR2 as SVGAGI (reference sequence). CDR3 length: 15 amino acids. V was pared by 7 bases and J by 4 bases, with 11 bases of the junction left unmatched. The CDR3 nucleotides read TGTGCCAGCACCCCCGGGGAGCGGGGCGCAGATACGCAGTATTTT. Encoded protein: CASTPGERGADTQYF.

CDR3 region: CASSFGQGTLGNEQFF. Written as DNA, the CDR3 is TGTGCCAGCAGCTTTGGACAGGGAACCCTGGGCAATGAGCAGTTCTTC. This chain links TRBV5-6 with TRBJ2-1, with 8 bases fitting TRBD1. This CDR3 is 16 amino acids long. Trimming removed 2 bases from V and 6 bases from J; junction bases left unmatched: 10. Germline CDR1 and CDR2: SGHDT and YYEEEE.

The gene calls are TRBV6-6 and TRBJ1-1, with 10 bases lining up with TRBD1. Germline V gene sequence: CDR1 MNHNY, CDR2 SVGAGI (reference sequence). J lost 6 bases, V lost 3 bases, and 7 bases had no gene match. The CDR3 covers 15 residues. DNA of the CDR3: TGTGCCAGCAGTTATCCCGGGACAGGGGAGGCTGAAGCTTTCTTT. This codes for CASSYPGTGEAEAFF.

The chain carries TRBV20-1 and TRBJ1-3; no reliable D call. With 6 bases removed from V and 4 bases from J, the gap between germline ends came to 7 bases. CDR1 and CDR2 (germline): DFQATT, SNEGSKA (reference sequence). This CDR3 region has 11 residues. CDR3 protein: CSASIGNTIYF. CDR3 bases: TGCAGTGCCAGTATCGGAAACACCATATATTTT.

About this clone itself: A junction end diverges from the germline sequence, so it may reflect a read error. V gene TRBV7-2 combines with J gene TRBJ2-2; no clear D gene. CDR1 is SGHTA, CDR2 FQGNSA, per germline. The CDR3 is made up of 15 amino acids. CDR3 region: CASSRGALNAGELFF. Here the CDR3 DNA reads TGTGCCAGCAGCCGCGGCGCCCTGAACGCCGGGGAGCTGTTTTTT. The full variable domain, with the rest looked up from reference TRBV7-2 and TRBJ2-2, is GAGVSQSPSNKVTEKGKDVELRCDPISGHTALYWYRQSLGQGLEFLIYFQGNSAPDKSGLPSDRFSAERTGGSVSTLTIQRTQQEDSAVYLCASSRGALNAGELFFGEGSRLTVL.